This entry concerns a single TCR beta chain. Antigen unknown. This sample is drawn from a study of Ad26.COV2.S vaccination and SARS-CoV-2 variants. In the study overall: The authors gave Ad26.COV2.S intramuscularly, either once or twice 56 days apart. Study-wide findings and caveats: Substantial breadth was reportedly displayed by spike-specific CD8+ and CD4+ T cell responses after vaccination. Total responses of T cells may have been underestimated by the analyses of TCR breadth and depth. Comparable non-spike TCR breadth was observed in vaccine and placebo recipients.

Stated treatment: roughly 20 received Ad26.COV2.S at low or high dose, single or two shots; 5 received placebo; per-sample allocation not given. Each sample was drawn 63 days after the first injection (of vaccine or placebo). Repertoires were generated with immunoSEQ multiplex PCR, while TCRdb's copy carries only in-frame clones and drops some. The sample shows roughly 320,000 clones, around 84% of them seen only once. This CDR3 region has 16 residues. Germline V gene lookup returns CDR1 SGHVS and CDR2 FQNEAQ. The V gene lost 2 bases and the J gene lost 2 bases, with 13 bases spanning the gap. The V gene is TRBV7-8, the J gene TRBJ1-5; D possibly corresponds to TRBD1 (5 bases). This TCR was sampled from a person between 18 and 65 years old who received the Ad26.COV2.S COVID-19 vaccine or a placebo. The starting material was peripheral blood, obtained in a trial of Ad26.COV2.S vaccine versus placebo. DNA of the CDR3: TGTGCCAGCAGCTTACTGCAGGGAGCTGGCAATCAGCCCCAGCATTTT. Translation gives CASSLLQGAGNQPQHF.